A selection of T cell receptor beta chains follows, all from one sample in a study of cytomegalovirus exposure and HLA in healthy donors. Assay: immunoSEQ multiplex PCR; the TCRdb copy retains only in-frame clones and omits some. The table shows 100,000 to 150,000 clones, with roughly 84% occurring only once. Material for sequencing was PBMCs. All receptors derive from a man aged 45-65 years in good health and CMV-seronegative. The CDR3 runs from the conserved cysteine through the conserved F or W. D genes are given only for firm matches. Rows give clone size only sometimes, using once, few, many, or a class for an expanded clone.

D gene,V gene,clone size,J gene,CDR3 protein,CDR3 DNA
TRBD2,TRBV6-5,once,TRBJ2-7,CASQRLAEPYEQYF,TGTGCCAGTCAACGCCTAGCGGAGCCCTACGAGCAGTACTTC
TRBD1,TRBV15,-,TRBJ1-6,CATGTGDSPLHF,TGTGCCACCGGGACAGGGGATTCACCCCTCCACTTT
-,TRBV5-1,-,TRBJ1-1,CASSARLNTEAFF,TGCGCCAGCAGCGCCAGGCTGAACACTGAAGCTTTCTTT
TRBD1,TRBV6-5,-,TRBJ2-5,CASSYSGTGIGETQYF,TGTGCCAGCAGTTACTCCGGGACAGGTATAGGAGAGACCCAGTACTTC
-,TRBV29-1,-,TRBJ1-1,CSVEDHGRNTEAFF,TGCAGCGTTGAAGATCACGGTAGGAACACTGAAGCTTTCTTT
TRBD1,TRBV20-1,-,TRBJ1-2,CSAPRQGARTF,TGCAGTGCACCTAGACAGGGGGCGAGGACCTTC
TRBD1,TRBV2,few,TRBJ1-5,CASSEAGTGPGSQHF,TGTGCCAGCAGTGAGGCCGGGACAGGACCGGGGTCCCAGCATTTT
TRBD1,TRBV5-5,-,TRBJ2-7,CASTPGGTGINYEQYF,TGTGCCAGCACCCCTGGCGGGACAGGGATTAACTACGAGCAGTACTTC
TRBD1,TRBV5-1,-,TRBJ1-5,CASSSGTADQPQHF,TGCGCCAGCAGCTCCGGGACAGCGGATCAGCCCCAGCATTTT
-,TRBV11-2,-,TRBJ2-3,CASSINPTPTDTQYF,TGTGCCAGCAGCATAAATCCGACACCGACAGATACGCAGTATTTT
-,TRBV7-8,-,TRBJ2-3,CASSLAGGRGSTDTQYF,TGTGCCAGCAGCTTGGCCGGGGGGCGGGGGAGCACAGATACGCAGTATTTT
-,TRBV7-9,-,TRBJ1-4,CASSLEGGEKLFF,TGTGCCAGCAGCTTAGAAGGCGGAGAAAAACTGTTTTTT
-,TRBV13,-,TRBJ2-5,CASSLGAGRETQYF,TGTGCCAGCAGCTTAGGGGCGGGACGAGAGACCCAGTACTTC
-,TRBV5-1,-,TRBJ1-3,CASSPPAPADTIYF,TGCGCCAGCAGCCCGCCGGCCCCGGCGGACACCATATATTTT
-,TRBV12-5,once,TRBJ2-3,CASAISGITDTQYF,TGTGCTAGTGCCATTAGCGGAATCACAGACACGCAGTATTTT
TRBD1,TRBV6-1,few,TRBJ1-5,CASSERTGDHQPQHF,TGTGCCAGCAGTGAACGAACAGGGGACCATCAGCCCCAGCATTTT
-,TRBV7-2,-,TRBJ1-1,CASRHRTGFLSTEAFF,TGTGCCAGCAGACACAGAACAGGGTTTTTATCCACTGAAGCTTTCTTT
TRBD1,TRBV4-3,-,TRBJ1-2,CASSQEGGRGLGYTF,TGCGCCAGCAGCCAAGAAGGAGGCAGGGGGCTTGGCTACACCTTC
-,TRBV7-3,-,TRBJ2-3,CASSSRAPDTQYF,TGTGCCAGCAGCTCTCGAGCCCCAGATACGCAGTATTTT
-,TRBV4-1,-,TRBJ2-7,CASSLRVTYEQYF,TGCGCCAGCAGCCTCCGGGTGACCTACGAGCAGTACTTC
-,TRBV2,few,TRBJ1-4,CASSSPGVNYNEKLFF,TGTGCCAGCAGCTCACCAGGGGTCAATTATAATGAAAAACTGTTTTTT
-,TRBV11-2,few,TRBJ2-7,CASSGVGGPYEQYF,TGTGCCAGCAGCGGGGTCGGGGGTCCCTACGAGCAGTACTTC